This TCR beta chain was recorded in a study of T cells after yellow fever vaccination. TCRdb reanalysed the 5' RACE reads using MiXCR and keeps one entry per CDR3 protein. The table includes a few hundred thousand distinct CDR3 sequences, 5.2% detected once. This clonotype was counted only a few times. In germline, CDR1 is SGHTA, CDR2 FQGNSA. CDR3 length: 13 residues. V lost 5 bases to trimming and J lost 12 bases; unmatched junction nucleotides: 10. The starting material was CD4+ T cells sorted from PBMCs, obtained on the day of the yellow fever booster vaccination. The J gene is TRBJ1-1, the V gene TRBV7-2; 9 nucleotides line up with TRBD1. The sequence was obtained from a man between 18 and 29 years old who received the YFV17D yellow fever vaccine. CDR3 loop: CASSPDRDREPFF. The CDR3 nucleotides are TGTGCCAGCAGCCCCGACCGGGACAGGGAACCTTTCTTT.